A single sample is the source of the 6 T cell receptor beta chains below, sequenced in a study of regulatory T cells in long-lasting Graves disease. Arm-PCR of CDR3 regions with iRepertoire HTBI primers generated TCR beta libraries. Each CDR3 protein is one row after TCRdb ran MiXCR on the multiplex PCR reads. Of more than 650,000 distinct CDR3 sequences in the sample, about 30% were seen once. Time point meaning: persistent/refractory GD, antithyroid drugs over 5 years with positive TRAb. The authors made the TCR library using RNA they extracted from PBMCs. This specimen was peripheral blood mononuclear cells (PBMCs), taken when the disease was refractory, from a patient treated with antithyroid drugs. These receptors were collected from a female donor with Graves disease.

The chain has TRBV30 and TRBJ1-3; D gene unclear. Germline CDR1 GTSNPN, CDR2 SVGIG (reference sequence). The CDR3 is 14 amino acids. Trimming stripped 3 bases from V and 0 bases from J, with 9 bases between. This chain's CDR3 is CAWRRSLSGNTIYF. CDR3 bases: TGTGCCTGGAGACGATCCCTCTCTGGAAACACCATATATTTT.

In its sample, this clonotype was seen many times. V usage is TRBV28 and J usage is TRBJ2-7; 10 bases are shared with TRBD1. CDR1 is MDHEN, CDR2 SYDVKM, per germline. The trim removed 5 bases at V and 4 bases at J, leaving 8 bases unmatched. The CDR3 has 15 residues. The CDR3 spells CASSPQGTGVYEQYF. CDR3 DNA: TGTGCCAGCAGTCCCCAAGGGACAGGGGTTTACGAGCAGTACTTC.

This chain connects TRBV19 to TRBJ1-2, with TRBD1 as a possible D gene (5 bases). In germline, CDR1 is LNHDA, CDR2 SQIVND (reference sequence). The V and J ends lost 6 bases and 4 bases respectively, with 15 bases between them. The CDR3 is 14 residues long. CDR3 loop: CASRPTATGYGYTF. Here the CDR3 DNA reads TGTGCCAGTAGACCAACGGCCACAGGCTATGGCTACACCTTC.

This clonotype occurred a few times. V usage is TRBV20-1 and J usage is TRBJ2-7, with 15 bases lining up with TRBD2. Germline CDR1 and CDR2: DFQATT and SNEGSKA (reference sequence). This CDR3 is built from 16 residues. V lost 0 bases, J lost 3 bases, and 3 bases stayed unmatched. CDR3 DNA: TGCAGTGCTAGAGATCGGACTAGCGGGAGGGTCTACGAGCAGTACTTC. This translates into CSARDRTSGRVYEQYF.

The chain combines TRBV19 with TRBJ1-1; 8 bases align to TRBD1. V gave up 6 bases and J gave up 3 bases; unmatched junction bases: 12. The CDR3 length is 16 residues. Germline CDR1 and CDR2: LNHDA and SQIVND (reference sequence). The CDR3 DNA reads TGTGCCAGTAGCCGCGAACCTGGACAGGGACACACTGAAGCTTTCTTT. This translates into CASSREPGQGHTEAFF.

The chain carries TRBV6-1 and TRBJ1-1; perhaps TRBD1 as D (5 bases). The CDR3 extends over 14 amino acids. Germline V lookup: CDR1 MNHNS, CDR2 SASEGT. Trimming took off 3 bases at V and 2 bases at J, with 10 bases between the two ends. CDR3 sequence: CASSESGTNTEAFF. CDR3 sequence (DNA): TGTGCCAGCAGTGAGTCAGGGACTAACACTGAAGCTTTCTTT.